This T cell receptor (beta chain) is from a study of monozygotic twins with inflammatory bowel disease. Germline values: CDR1 SGHNT, CDR2 YYREEE (reference sequence). The CDR3 contains 14 residues. Both the TCRalpha cDNA and the TCRbeta cDNA were taken through two nested PCRs, lasting approximately 16 and 9 cycles. TCRdb reprocessed the 5' RACE reads and stores each CDR3 protein as one record, lacking DNA. The table for this sample gives about 380,000 distinct CDR3 sequences. The receptor's source is a human donor with ulcerative colitis or Crohn's disease, or a healthy co-twin of an affected twin (not recorded which). The sequencing sample was made of blood. The chain carries TRBV5-4 and TRBJ2-1; TCRdb proposes TRBD2, but this gene call is untestable without DNA. CDR3 in amino acids: CASSLAGSKNEQFF. The variable domain in full, completed from reference TRBV5-4 and TRBJ2-1, reads ETGVTQSPTHLIKTRGQQVTLRCSSQSGHNTVSWYQQALGQGPQFIFQYYREEENGRGNFPPRFSGLQFPNYSSELNVNALELDDSALYLCASSLAGSKNEQFFGPGTRLTVL.